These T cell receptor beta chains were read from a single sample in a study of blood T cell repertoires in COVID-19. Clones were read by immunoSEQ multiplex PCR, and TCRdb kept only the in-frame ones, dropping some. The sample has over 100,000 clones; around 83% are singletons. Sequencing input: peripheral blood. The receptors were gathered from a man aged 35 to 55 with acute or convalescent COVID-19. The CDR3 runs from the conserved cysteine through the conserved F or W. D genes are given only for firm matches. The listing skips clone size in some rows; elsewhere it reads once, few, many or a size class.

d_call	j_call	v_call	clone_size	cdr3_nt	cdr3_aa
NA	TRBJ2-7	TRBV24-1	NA	TGTGCCACCACCAGATTTCCTTTC	CATTRFPF
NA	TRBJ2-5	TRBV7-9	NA	TGTGCCAGCAGCGCCAGGGGGGCTCAAGAGACCCAGTACTTC	CASSARGAQETQYF
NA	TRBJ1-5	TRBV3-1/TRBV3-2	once	TGTGCCAGCAGCCCGTGGGAGGGTCAGCCCCAGCATTTT	CASSPWEGQPQHF
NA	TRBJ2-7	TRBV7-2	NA	TGTGCCAGCAGCTTAGGAGCCCTCGAGCAGTACTTC	CASSLGALEQYF
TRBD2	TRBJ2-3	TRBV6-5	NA	TGTGCCAGCAGTTACATTGCTGGGAGGGTAGATACGCAGTATTTT	CASSYIAGRVDTQYF
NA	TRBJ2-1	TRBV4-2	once	TGTGCCAGCAGCCAAACGCGGGGAAGCTCCTACAATGAGCAGTTCTTC	CASSQTRGSSYNEQFF
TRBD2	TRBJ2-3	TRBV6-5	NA	TGTGCCGGGAGGCGGGGGGCAGATACGCAGTATTTT	CAGRRGADTQYF
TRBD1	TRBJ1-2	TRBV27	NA	TGTGCCAGCAGAAGACAGGGGGTAGTCTATGGCTACACCTTC	CASRRQGVVYGYTF
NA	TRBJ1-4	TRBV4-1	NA	TGCGCCAGCAGTCCCCACATCCAAGCAACTAATGAAAAACTGTTTTTT	CASSPHIQATNEKLFF
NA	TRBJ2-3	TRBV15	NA	TGTGCCACCAGCAGAGATCCCAGGGCTACCAAGGATACGCAGTATTTT	CATSRDPRATKDTQYF
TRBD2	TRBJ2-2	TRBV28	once	TGTGCCAGCAGTTTCCCAAGACTAGCGGGAAACACCGGGGAGCTGTTTTTT	CASSFPRLAGNTGELFF
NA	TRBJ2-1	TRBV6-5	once	TGTGCCAGCATGGGGCTCAATGAGCAGTTCTTC	CASMGLNEQFF
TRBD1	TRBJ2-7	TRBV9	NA	TGTGCCAGCAGCGTAGCCGCAAAACAGGGGAGTGACTACGAGCAGTACTTC	CASSVAAKQGSDYEQYF
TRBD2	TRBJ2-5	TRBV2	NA	TGTGCCAGCAGTGAGGGACTAGCGGGACATCAAGAGACCCAGTACTTC	CASSEGLAGHQETQYF
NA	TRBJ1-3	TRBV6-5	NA	TGTGCCAGCACCGAGACTGGAAACACCATATATTTT	CASTETGNTIYF
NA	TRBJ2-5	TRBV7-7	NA	TGTGCTAGCAGTTTATCGACTAGGCGGGAGACCCAGTACTTC	CASSLSTRRETQYF
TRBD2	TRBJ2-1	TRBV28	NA	TGTGCCAGCAGTGCCCCGAGGAGCGGGACGTACAATGAGCAGTTCTTC	CASSAPRSGTYNEQFF
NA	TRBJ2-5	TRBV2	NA	TGTGCCAGCACCACACAAGAGACCCAGTACTTC	CASTTQETQYF
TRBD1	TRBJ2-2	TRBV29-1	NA	TGCAGCGTTGAAGGGGTGGGGACAGGGATCGCCGGGGAGCTGTTTTTT	CSVEGVGTGIAGELFF
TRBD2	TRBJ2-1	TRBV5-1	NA	TGCGCCAGCACCCTACAGACTAGCGGCTCCTACAATGAGCAGTTCTTC	CASTLQTSGSYNEQFF
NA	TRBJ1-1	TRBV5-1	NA	TGCGCCAGCAGCTTACTACGGCCGGGGACTGAAGCTTTCTTT	CASSLLRPGTEAFF
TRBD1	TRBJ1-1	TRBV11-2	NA	TGTGCCAGCAGCTTAGGCAGGGGGATAAGGCTGGACACTGAAGCTTTCTTT	CASSLGRGIRLDTEAFF
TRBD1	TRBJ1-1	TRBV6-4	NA	TGTGCCACCTATACAGGGGGCGATGAAGCTTTCTTT	CATYTGGDEAFF
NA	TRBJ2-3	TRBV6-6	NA	TGTGCCAGCAGAAACCAGGGGTTAGGGGATACGCAGTATTTT	CASRNQGLGDTQYF
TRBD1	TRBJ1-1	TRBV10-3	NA	TGTGCCATCAGTTCCCGGGACAGGGGTAGGGGCACTGAAGCTTTCTTT	CAISSRDRGRGTEAFF
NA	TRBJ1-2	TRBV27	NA	TGTGCCACTCTTCACAGGGCTGGCTACACCTTC	CATLHRAGYTF
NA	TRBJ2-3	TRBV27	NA	TGTGCCAGCAGTTCCCGCGGGACCTCTAGCACAGATACGCAGTATTTT	CASSSRGTSSTDTQYF
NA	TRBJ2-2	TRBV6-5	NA	TGTGCCAGCAGTTACTCGTACCCGAGTGACTCCGGGGAGCTGTTTTTT	CASSYSYPSDSGELFF
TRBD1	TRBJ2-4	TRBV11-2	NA	TGTGCCAGCAGCGCCAACAGGGGGCTCTTAGCCAAAAACATTCAGTACTTC	CASSANRGLLAKNIQYF
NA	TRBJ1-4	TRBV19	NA	TGTGCTAGTAGGGTACAGGGTGGTGAAAAACTGTTTTTT	CASRVQGGEKLFF
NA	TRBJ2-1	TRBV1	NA	TGCACCAGCAGCCAAGAAAAATTACTAGCGGGAGAAAACAATGAGCAGTTCTTC	CTSSQEKLLAGENNEQFF
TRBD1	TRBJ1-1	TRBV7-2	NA	TGTGCCAGCAGCACCCGGGGACAGGGAGGAACTGAAGCTTTCTTT	CASSTRGQGGTEAFF
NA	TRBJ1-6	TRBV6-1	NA	TGTGCCAGCAGTGAAGACTCCGCCAATTCACCCCTCCACTTT	CASSEDSANSPLHF
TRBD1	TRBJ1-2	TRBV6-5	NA	TGTGCCAGCAGTTACGTTAATCCAGGGGGCGGCTATGGCTACACCTTC	CASSYVNPGGGYGYTF
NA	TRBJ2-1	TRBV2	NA	TGTGCCAGCAGTCCGGGTAGCTCCTACAATGAGCAGTTCTTC	CASSPGSSYNEQFF
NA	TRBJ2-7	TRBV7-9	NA	TGTGCCAGCAGCAACGCCGCGGTCCCTTCCTACGAGCAGTACTTC	CASSNAAVPSYEQYF
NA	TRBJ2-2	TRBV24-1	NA	TGTGCCACCAGTGACCATCCTGGCTCCGGGGAGCTGTTTTTT	CATSDHPGSGELFF
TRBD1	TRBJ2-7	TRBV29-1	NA	TGCAGCGTACTTCCTCGGACAGGCTACGAGCAGTACTTC	CSVLPRTGYEQYF
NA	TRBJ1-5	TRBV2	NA	TGTGCCAGCAGTCGTTATCAGGGTTTCCCTCAGCCCCAGCATTTT	CASSRYQGFPQPQHF
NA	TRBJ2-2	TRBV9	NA	TGTGCCAGCAGCGTGGCCGGAGAGCGCACCGGGGAGCTGTTTTTT	CASSVAGERTGELFF
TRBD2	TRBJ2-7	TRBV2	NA	TGTGCCAGCAGCCCGGGACTAGCCTACGAGCAGTACTTC	CASSPGLAYEQYF
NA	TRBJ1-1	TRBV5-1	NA	TGCGCCAGCAGCTTGGAGGGAGGTGGGAGGGACACTGAAGCTTTCTTT	CASSLEGGGRDTEAFF
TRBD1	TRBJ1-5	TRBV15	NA	TGTGCCACCGGGCCCGGGACAGGGCGCAATCAGCCCCAGCATTTT	CATGPGTGRNQPQHF
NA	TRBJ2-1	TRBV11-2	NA	TGTGCCAGCAGCACCCAGGGTAGCTCCTACAATGAGCAGTTCTTC	CASSTQGSSYNEQFF
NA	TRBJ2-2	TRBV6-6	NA	TGTGCCAGCAGCCACTTAGGCAGGGCCAACACCGGGGAGCTGTTTTTT	CASSHLGRANTGELFF
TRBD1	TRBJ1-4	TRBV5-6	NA	TGTGCCAGCAGCTTGGGGGACAGGGGGTTTGCTAATGAAAAACTGTTTTTT	CASSLGDRGFANEKLFF
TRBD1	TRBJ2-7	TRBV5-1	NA	TGCGCCAGCAGCCCCCGGGACAGATTGTGGGAGCAGTACTTC	CASSPRDRLWEQYF